The entry that follows covers one TCR beta chain sequence. Antigen unknown. This sample was included in a study of PD-1 blockade in classical Hodgkin lymphoma. General observations from the study: Diversity in CD4+ TCRs, unlike that measured in CD8+ TCRs, had risen significantly by C4D1. The baseline diversity of complete responders showed similarity to that of newly diagnosed patients.

Specified time point: cycle 4 day 1 (C4D1), after 6 weeks of nivolumab. Every patient experienced relapse after autologous stem cell transplantation, and brentuximab vedotin exposure varied. V dropped 0 bases and J dropped 9; count of bases not matched to a gene: 7. The CDR3 is made up of 14 amino acids. Per the germline V gene, CDR1 is SNHLY and CDR2 is FYNNEI. The data were produced by immunoSEQ multiplex PCR, yet TCRdb's version contains in-frame clones alone and is incomplete. The table lists fewer than 100,000 clones, 90% to 95% of them singletons. The chain has TRBV2 and TRBJ1-1; 7 nucleotides align to TRBD1. This sequence was found in a human donor with classical Hodgkin lymphoma. The sequences come from peripheral blood mononuclear cells (PBMCs), collected before the fourth cycle of nivolumab. The CDR3 sequence: CASSEAGTEPKAFF. The CDR3 DNA sequence: TGTGCCAGCAGTGAAGCCGGGACAGAACCAAAAGCTTTCTTT.